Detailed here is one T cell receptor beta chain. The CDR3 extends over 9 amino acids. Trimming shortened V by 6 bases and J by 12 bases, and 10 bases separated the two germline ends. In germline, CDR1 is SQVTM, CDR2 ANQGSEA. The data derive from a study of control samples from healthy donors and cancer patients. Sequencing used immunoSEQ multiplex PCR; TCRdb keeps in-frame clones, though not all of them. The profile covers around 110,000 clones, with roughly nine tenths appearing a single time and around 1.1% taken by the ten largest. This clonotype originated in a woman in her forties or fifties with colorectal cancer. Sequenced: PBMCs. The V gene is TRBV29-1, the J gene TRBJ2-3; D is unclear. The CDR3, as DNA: TGCAGCGTCGGCCTCAGACAGTATTTT. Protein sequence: CSVGLRQYF.